The 31 T cell receptor beta chains in this list originate from one sample, sequenced in a study of blood T cells in healthy people across ages. Then a second PCR, running roughly 7 to 11 cycles, was carried out with a sample-barcoded 5' primer and a J-beta primer mix. A single record per CDR3 protein comes from TCRdb applying MiXCR to the 5' RACE reads. The data hold almost 1 million distinct CDR3 sequences, with 51% observed a single time. Sequences were obtained from blood. These receptors all come from a woman aged 55-75 years in good health.

The gene calls are TRBV24-1 and TRBJ1-5; perhaps TRBD1 as D (5 bases). Germline values: CDR1 KGHDR, CDR2 SFDVKD. This CDR3 contains 15 residues. V shed 3 bases and J shed 3 bases, with 11 bases lying between them. The CDR3 sequence: CATSDAGKPNQPQHF. CDR3 DNA: TGTGCCACCAGTGATGCAGGGAAACCCAATCAGCCCCAGCATTTT.

This clonotype was observed a few times. The chain combines TRBV7-3 with TRBJ2-3; TRBD2 matches at 11 bases. The V and J ends lost 2 bases and 2 bases, in that order; junction bases with no gene match: 3. Germline V gene sequence: CDR1 SGHTA, CDR2 FQGTGA. This CDR3 has 16 residues. CDR3 residues: CASSLGGLAATDTQYF. CDR3 bases: TGTGCCAGCAGCTTAGGGGGACTAGCGGCCACAGATACGCAGTATTTT.

The chain joins TRBV6-4 to TRBJ2-5; TRBD1 matches 8 bases. The germline CDR1 and CDR2 sequences are MRHNA and SNTAGT. CDR3 length: 13 residues. After removal of 9 bases from V and 4 bases from J, the junction contained 7 bases not matched to a gene. DNA of the CDR3: TGTGCCAGAGGACAGGGTCGAGGAGAGACCCAGTACTTC. Protein product: CARGQGRGETQYF.

There are a few counts of this clonotype. The chain joins TRBV7-2 to TRBJ2-3, with 8 positions matching TRBD1. The germline CDR1 and CDR2 sequences are SGHTA and FQGNSA. This CDR3 contains 16 residues. The V and J ends lost 4 bases and 1 base, in that order; junction bases with no gene match: 7. The CDR3 is CASSSQMGQGTDTQYF. The CDR3 bases are TGTGCCAGCAGCTCACAGATGGGACAGGGCACAGATACGCAGTATTTT.

This chain joins TRBV29-1 and TRBJ2-7; perhaps TRBD1 as D (6 bases). The CDR3 sequence is 11 residues long. The ends were cut back, 5 bases at V and 6 bases at J, with 11 bases in the middle. Germline V gene sequence: CDR1 SQVTM, CDR2 ANQGSEA. CDR3 protein: CSVTQGFEQYF. CDR3 nucleotide sequence: TGCAGCGTTACCCAGGGGTTCGAGCAGTACTTC.

The chain links TRBV10-3 to TRBJ2-1; no firm D call. The CDR3 has 13 amino acids. The germline V gene has CDR1 ENHRY and CDR2 SYGVKD. V lost 3 bases, J lost 8 bases, and 11 bases lay in between. CDR3 region: CAISDPPRDEQFF. CDR3 sequence (DNA): TGTGCCATCAGTGACCCTCCTCGGGATGAGCAGTTCTTC.

This chain uses TRBV12-3 or TRBV12-4 with TRBJ2-5, with TRBD2 matching 13 bases. V lost 5 bases and J lost 3; bases outside the gene matches: 6. The CDR3 is made up of 16 amino acids. The CDR3 here is CASSLQLAGGEETQYF. DNA of the CDR3: TGTGCCAGCAGTCTACAACTAGCGGGAGGGGAAGAGACCCAGTACTTC.

The chain is built from TRBV29-1 and TRBJ2-7, with D perhaps matching TRBD1 (6 bases). Between the trimmed V and J ends, which lost 7 bases and 2 bases, there was a span of 12 bases. The CDR3 has 12 amino acids. The germline V gene encodes CDR1 SQVTM and CDR2 ANQGSEA. The CDR3 loop is CSGRTAPYEQYF. CDR3 coding DNA: TGCAGCGGTAGGACAGCTCCCTACGAGCAGTACTTC.

This clonotype has a handful of counts. The chain couples TRBV3-1 to TRBJ1-2; D is unresolved. The CDR3 runs 14 residues. The ends were cut back, 2 bases at V and 9 bases at J, with 16 bases in the middle. In germline, CDR1 is LGHDT, CDR2 YNNKEL (reference sequence). The DNA for the CDR3 is TGTGCCAGCAGCCAAAGGGCAAGAGCTGGACGCTACACCTTC. Amino acids: CASSQRARAGRYTF.

A note on this clonotype: A much larger clone is a single base away; this may be a read error. The chain has TRBV27 and TRBJ2-7; weak D call: TRBD1 (5 bases). The V gene's germline CDR1 is MNHEY and CDR2 SMNVEV (reference sequence). CDR3 size: 13 residues. The CDR3 reads CASSRGVSYERYF. For the CDR3, the DNA is TGTGCCAGCAGTAGGGGTGTCTCCTACGAGCGGTACTTC.

The V and J genes are TRBV7-2 and TRBJ2-7; a weak D match, TRBD1 (6 bases). CDR1 and CDR2 from the germline V gene are SGHTA and FQGNSA. This CDR3 region has 14 residues. Trimming left V 0 bases short and J 4 bases short, with 10 bases between. CDR3 loop: CASSLASTGYEQYF. The CDR3 bases are TGTGCCAGCAGCTTAGCATCCACAGGGTACGAGCAGTACTTC. Filled out from reference TRBV7-2 and TRBJ2-7, the complete variable domain reads GAGVSQSPSNKVTEKGKDVELRCDPISGHTALYWYRQSLGQGLEFLIYFQGNSAPDKSGLPSDRFSAERTGGSVSTLTIQRTQQEDSAVYLCASSLASTGYEQYFGPGTRLTVT.

In nucleotides, the CDR3 is TGTGCCAGCAGCTTAGGGGGTGGACTAGTCCGCCAAGAGACCCAGTACTTC. Amino acids: CASSLGGGLVRQETQYF. J is TRBJ2-5 and V is TRBV7-2, with TRBD2 matching over 7 bases. The CDR3 contains 17 residues. Germline V gene sequence: CDR1 SGHTA, CDR2 FQGNSA. Trimming at V came to 1 base and at J to 1 base, leaving 9 bases not matched to a gene. Full variable domain (missing parts from reference TRBV7-2 and TRBJ2-5): GAGVSQSPSNKVTEKGKDVELRCDPISGHTALYWYRQSLGQGLEFLIYFQGNSAPDKSGLPSDRFSAERTGGSVSTLTIQRTQQEDSAVYLCASSLGGGLVRQETQYFGPGTRLLVL.

This chain connects TRBV7-3 to TRBJ2-1; the match to TRBD2 covers 10 bases. Germline CDR1 and CDR2: SGHTA and FQGTGA. V lost 3 bases, J lost 10 bases, and 6 bases stayed unmatched. This CDR3 is 14 amino acids long. The CDR3 DNA follows: TGTGCCAGCAGCTTGCTAGCGGGAGCCGGCGAGCAGTTCTTC. Translating gives CASSLLAGAGEQFF.

This chain joins TRBV5-1 and TRBJ2-7; the match to TRBD1 covers 9 bases. Germline loops: CDR1 SGHRS, CDR2 YFSETQ. The J segment lost 6 bases and the V segment lost 3 bases, leaving 10 bases of the junction unmatched. The CDR3 runs to 15 residues. DNA of the CDR3: TGCGCCAGCAGCTGGGAGGGACAGGGAACTCGCGAGCAGTACTTC. Translating it yields CASSWEGQGTREQYF.

V and J are TRBV12-3 or TRBV12-4 and TRBJ2-5; the D is unclear. The CDR3 consists of 13 residues. The V end lost 6 bases, the J end lost 4 bases, and 12 bases lay between the germline ends. The CDR3 is CASSPLLGETQYF. CDR3 sequence (DNA): TGTGCCAGCAGCCCCCTGCTGGGAGAGACCCAGTACTTC.

This clonotype appeared a few times. V usage is TRBV12-3 or TRBV12-4 and J usage is TRBJ2-7, with D perhaps TRBD2 (7 bases). The CDR3 has 15 amino acids. V gave up 6 bases and J gave up 2 bases, with 17 bases separating them. The CDR3, as DNA: TGTGCCAGCAGCCGGGGAGGGGGGTCCACCTACGAGCAGTACTTC. Translated, it gives CASSRGGGSTYEQYF.

This clonotype was detected only a few times. The chain employs TRBV29-1 and TRBJ2-3; unclear D gene. The germline gives CDR1 SQVTM, CDR2 ANQGSEA. There are 12 residues in the CDR3. V lost 7 bases, J lost 2 bases, and 10 bases lay in between. As DNA, the CDR3 is TGCAGCGCATGGATGTACACAGATACGCAGTATTTT. This codes for CSAWMYTDTQYF.

V gene TRBV2 combines with J gene TRBJ1-5; 7 bases line up with TRBD1. Germline values: CDR1 SNHLY, CDR2 FYNNEI. The CDR3 is 15 amino acids. V lost 4 bases and J lost 1; bases outside the gene matches: 4. Here the CDR3 DNA reads TGTGCCAGCAGTGGGGAGGGGGCCAGCAATCAGCCCCAGCATTTT. Translation: CASSGEGASNQPQHF.

This chain connects TRBV7-3 to TRBJ2-3, with 9 nucleotides matching TRBD2. Germline V CDR1 and CDR2: SGHTA, FQGTGA. This CDR3 contains 17 residues. The V segment lost 2 bases and the J segment 1 base; nucleotides outside the gene matches: 7. The CDR3 bases are TGTGCCAGCAGCTTATTGGGTCGGACTAGCGGCACAGATACGCAGTATTTT. Translation gives CASSLLGRTSGTDTQYF. The complete variable domain, with remaining parts taken from reference TRBV7-3 and TRBJ2-3, reads GAGVSQTPSNKVTEKGKYVELRCDPISGHTALYWYRQSLGQGPEFLIYFQGTGAADDSGLPNDRFFAVRPEGSVSTLKIQRTERGDSAVYLCASSLLGRTSGTDTQYFGPGTRLTVL.

This clonotype is a singleton in its sample. This chain joins TRBV6-5 and TRBJ1-2; 8 bases are a match to TRBD1. The CDR3 extends over 16 amino acids. Germline CDR1 MNHEY, CDR2 SVGAGI. V dropped 5 bases and J dropped 3; count of bases not matched to a gene: 11. Here the CDR3 reads CASSPLPGQGHYGYTF. The CDR3 nucleotides read TGTGCCAGCAGTCCGCTTCCCGGACAGGGCCACTATGGCTACACCTTC.

The gene calls are TRBV7-2 and TRBJ2-7; perhaps TRBD2 as D (6 bases). The germline V gene encodes CDR1 SGHTA and CDR2 FQGNSA. Between the trimmed V and J ends, which lost 5 bases and 0 bases, there was a span of 14 bases. The CDR3 has 15 residues. The CDR3 DNA reads TGTGCCAGCAGCAAAGCGGGTAGCAACTCCTACGAGCAGTACTTC. Amino acids: CASSKAGSNSYEQYF.

V usage is TRBV2 and J usage is TRBJ2-5, with 11 bases matching TRBD2. The DNA end favors TRBJ2-1, so the J call may be wrong. Germline CDR1 reads SNHLY; CDR2 reads FYNNEI. The CDR3 length is 20 residues. The CDR3 region has the DNA TGTGCCAGCAGTGAAAGTCCTCCCCTAGGGGGACTAGCGGACCAAGAGACCCAGTTCTTC. It is translated as CASSESPPLGGLADQETQFF.

The V call is TRBV29-1, the J call TRBJ2-7; a possible D gene is TRBD2 (6 bases). The germline CDR1 and CDR2 sequences are SQVTM and ANQGSEA. CDR3 length: 13 residues. V gave up 7 bases and J gave up 3 bases, with 16 bases separating them. CDR3 residues: CSARGRTNYEQYF. DNA for the CDR3: TGCAGCGCGCGAGGCAGGACTAACTACGAGCAGTACTTC.

This chain joins TRBV27 and TRBJ2-5; no definite D call. Germline-derived CDR1 and CDR2 are MNHEY and SMNVEV (reference sequence). This CDR3 region has 14 residues. The V and J ends lost 8 bases and 5 bases respectively, with 18 bases between them. In DNA, the CDR3 is TGTGCCAGCTCCCGTGGGCAGATTGGGGAGACCCAGTACTTC. Its protein product is CASSRGQIGETQYF.

To note about this clonotype: Here the CDR3 omits its conserved ending phenylalanine or tryptophan, so a read error is the likely source. This chain joins TRBV4-1 and TRBJ2-7; D is possibly TRBD1 (6 bases). Germline V lookup: CDR1 MGHRA, CDR2 YSYEKL. V was shortened by 0 bases and J by 2 bases, with 17 bases between the two germline ends. This CDR3 is built from 17 residues. The CDR3, as DNA: TGCGCCAGCAGCCAAGATTCGTTGGGGACATCAGCCTACGAGCAGTACTTA. It codes for CASSQDSLGTSAYEQYL.

This chain uses TRBV27 with TRBJ1-1; no reliable D call. Trimming shortened V by 6 bases and J by 8 bases, and 16 bases separated the two germline ends. CDR3 length: 13 residues. Germline V gene sequence: CDR1 MNHEY, CDR2 SMNVEV (reference sequence). The CDR3 DNA sequence: TGTGCCAGCAGATTGATCGGAGTAAGCGAAGCTTTCTTT. Protein sequence: CASRLIGVSEAFF.

This chain links TRBV24-1 with TRBJ2-1, with D perhaps matching TRBD1 (5 bases). Germline V gene sequence: CDR1 KGHDR, CDR2 SFDVKD. This CDR3 has 17 residues. Trimming removed 1 base at V and 5 bases at J, with 17 bases between. The CDR3 protein is CATSDFKSGQGNNEQFF. The CDR3 DNA sequence: TGTGCCACCAGTGATTTTAAGTCCGGCCAGGGCAACAATGAGCAGTTCTTC.

This sequence joins TRBV11-2 and TRBJ2-1, with 11 bases aligning to TRBD2. Germline V gene data show CDR1 as SGHAT and CDR2 as FQNNGV. The CDR3 has 18 residues. V shed 4 bases, J shed 2 bases, and the junction held 10 bases outside the gene matches. The CDR3 spells CASSSLAGGSGTYNEQFF. CDR3 bases: TGTGCCAGCAGCTCATTAGCGGGAGGGTCTGGGACCTACAATGAGCAGTTCTTC.

This clonotype was observed a few times. An end of the junction differs from the germline gene, which may be a read error. V and J are TRBV27 and TRBJ2-5; 7 nucleotides match TRBD1. The J call may be mistaken, given a closer DNA end match to TRBJ2-7. Per germline, CDR1 MNHEY and CDR2 SMNVEV (reference sequence). The CDR3 length is 13 residues. CDR3 nucleotides: TGTACCAGCAGTTTGGGACAGTCCTACGAGCAGTACTTC. As protein: CTSSLGQSYEQYF.

This chain connects TRBV7-6 to TRBJ2-3; TRBD2 agrees at 8 bases. The ends lost 6 bases at V and 2 bases at J; junction bases unmatched: 7. Germline V gene data show CDR1 as SGHVS and CDR2 as FNYEAQ. The length of the CDR3 is 15 residues. CDR3 in DNA: TGTGCCAGCAGGTCGCTAGCGGGCCTCACAGATACGCAGTATTTT. Translating it yields CASRSLAGLTDTQYF.

The genes are TRBV6-1 and TRBJ2-7; TRBD2 aligns across 10 bases. Germline assignment: CDR1 MNHNS and CDR2 SASEGT. CDR3 length equals 15 residues. Losses at the gene ends were 5 bases for V and 4 bases for J; bases not matched to a gene: 8. CDR3: CASSKEAGGSYEQYF. For the CDR3, the DNA is TGTGCCAGCAGTAAAGAAGCGGGAGGGAGTTACGAGCAGTACTTC.